These 24 T cell receptor beta chains were all obtained from the same sample, sequenced in a study of blood T cell repertoires in COVID-19. Generated by immunoSEQ multiplex PCR, the TCRdb table keeps only in-frame clones and is missing some. Among about 260,000 clones listed, around 84% were seen once. Sequences were obtained from PBMCs or T cells enriched from blood (not recorded which). The receptors were gathered from a man aged 25-40 years with acute COVID-19.

A few counts support this clone. This sequence joins TRBV2 and TRBJ2-2, with 7 bases that match TRBD2. With V trimmed by 10 bases and J by 1 base, 6 bases remained unmatched. CDR1 is SNHLY and CDR2 is FYNNEI in the germline V gene. The CDR3 runs to 14 residues. The CDR3, as DNA: TGTGCCACCCGAGCGGGGATGAACACCGGGGAGCTGTTTTTT. It yields the protein CATRAGMNTGELFF.

In regard to this clone: Other DNA sequences within the sample encode an identical CDR3. This chain joins TRBV18 and TRBJ1-5; TRBD1 matches at 7 bases. Trimming removed 2 bases from V and 4 bases from J; junction bases left unmatched: 2. In germline, CDR1 is KGHSH, CDR2 LQKENI. CDR3 size: 14 residues. In DNA, the CDR3 is TGTGCCAGCTCACCATCGACAGGGAATCAGCCCCAGCATTTT. The encoded protein is CASSPSTGNQPQHF.

The chain links TRBV4-1 to TRBJ2-1; 9 bases align to TRBD1. The CDR3 has 15 residues. Germline assignment: CDR1 MGHRA and CDR2 YSYEKL. J lost 8 bases, V lost 4 bases, and 9 bases had no gene match. The CDR3 loop is CASSLRDRVGDEQFF. The CDR3 DNA follows: TGCGCCAGCAGCCTTCGGGACAGGGTCGGCGATGAGCAGTTCTTC.

The V and J genes are TRBV3-1 (or the pseudogene TRBV3-2) and TRBJ2-5, with D possibly matching TRBD2 (5 bases). Looked up from germline, CDR1 is LGHDT and CDR2 is YNNKEL (reference sequence). Trimming took 1 base from V and 2 from J, leaving 14 bases between them. The CDR3 extends over 16 amino acids. This chain's CDR3 is CASSQAPTGIQETQYF. The CDR3 region has the DNA TGTGCCAGCAGCCAAGCCCCGACCGGGATACAAGAGACCCAGTACTTC.

The J gene is TRBJ1-6, the V gene TRBV4-2; TRBD1 agrees at 7 bases. The trim removed 1 base at V and 9 bases at J, leaving 12 bases unmatched. Germline CDR1 reads LGHNA; CDR2 reads YNFKEQ. This CDR3 contains 17 residues. This CDR3 reads CASSQGKGAKGASPLHF. The CDR3, as DNA: TGTGCCAGCAGCCAAGGGAAGGGGGCAAAGGGGGCTTCACCCCTCCACTTT.

The V gene is TRBV6-6, the J gene TRBJ1-1, with TRBD1 as a possible D gene (5 bases). Trimming shortened V by 5 bases and J by 3 bases, and 22 bases separated the two germline ends. The CDR3 has 17 residues. CDR1 MNHNY and CDR2 SVGAGI come from the germline V gene (reference sequence). CDR3 amino acids: CASSRTHPGIWDTEAFF. CDR3 nucleotides: TGTGCCAGCAGTCGGACACACCCAGGGATTTGGGACACTGAAGCTTTCTTT.

J is TRBJ1-5 and V is TRBV4-1; 9 nucleotides align to TRBD1. Unmatched junction bases numbered 5, after V lost 1 base and J lost 7 bases. CDR3 length equals 15 residues. Germline V gene lookup returns CDR1 MGHRA and CDR2 YSYEKL. The CDR3 loop is CASSQADRGEQPQHF. For the CDR3, the DNA is TGCGCCAGCAGCCAAGCAGACAGGGGGGAACAGCCCCAGCATTTT.

This chain uses TRBV4-2 with TRBJ1-1; 8 positions agree with TRBD1. Losses at the gene ends were 3 bases for V and 0 bases for J; bases not matched to a gene: 9. CDR1 is LGHNA and CDR2 is YNFKEQ in the germline V gene. The CDR3 sequence is 17 residues long. DNA of the CDR3: TGTGCCAGCAGCCAGGCCGGGACAGGAAAAATGAACACTGAAGCTTTCTTT. It encodes CASSQAGTGKMNTEAFF.

The table lists this clone with a count of one. V is TRBV11-2 and J is TRBJ1-1; D might be TRBD1 (5 bases). CDR1 and CDR2 (germline): SGHAT, FQNNGV. The germline V and J ends were trimmed by 5 bases and 4 bases, with 17 bases remaining between them. The CDR3 extends over 15 amino acids. The DNA of the CDR3 is TGTGCCAGCAGCCCCCGGGTCTCAGGGTCCACTGAAGCTTTCTTT. Its protein product is CASSPRVSGSTEAFF. Full variable domain (missing parts from reference TRBV11-2 and TRBJ1-1): EAGVAQSPRYKIIEKRQSVAFWCNPISGHATLYWYQQILGQGPKLLIQFQNNGVVDDSQLPKDRFSAERLKGVDSTLKIQPAKLEDSAVYLCASSPRVSGSTEAFFGQGTRLTVV.

The rearrangement links TRBV27 to TRBJ1-5; tentative D call: TRBD1 (5 bases). Germline V gives CDR1 MNHEY, CDR2 SMNVEV (reference sequence). Trimming stripped 3 bases from V and 3 bases from J, with 9 bases between. This CDR3 is built from 14 residues. CDR3 amino acids: CASSLAGFNQPQHF. CDR3 DNA sequence: TGTGCCAGCAGTTTGGCAGGGTTCAATCAGCCCCAGCATTTT.

There are a few counts of this clone. V and J are TRBV28 and TRBJ1-2; possibly TRBD1 for D (6 bases). V lost 1 base to trimming and J lost 7 bases, with 10 bases between them. CDR1 and CDR2 (germline): MDHEN, SYDVKM. The CDR3 covers 13 residues. CDR3 DNA sequence: TGTGCCAGCAGTTTATTGGGGGCGCGTGGCTACACCTTC. Its translation: CASSLLGARGYTF.

V usage is TRBV28 and J usage is TRBJ1-4; 9 nucleotides align to TRBD1. CDR3 length equals 15 residues. Looked up from germline, CDR1 is MDHEN and CDR2 is SYDVKM. With 3 bases clipped from V and 5 bases from J, the junction kept 4 bases outside the gene matches. DNA for the CDR3: TGTGCCAGCAGTTTGACCGGGACAGGGAATGAAAAACTGTTTTTT. Protein product: CASSLTGTGNEKLFF. Complete variable domain (other parts from reference TRBV28 and TRBJ1-4): DVKVTQSSRYLVKRTGEKVFLECVQDMDHENMFWYRQDPGLGLRLIYFSYDVKMKEKGDIPEGYSVSREKKERFSLILESASTNQTSMYLCASSLTGTGNEKLFFGSGTQLSVL.

The V gene is TRBV19, the J gene TRBJ1-2; no reliable D call. V was pared by 5 bases and J by 5 bases, with 6 bases between. CDR3 length equals 11 residues. The germline CDR1 and CDR2 sequences are LNHDA and SQIVND (reference sequence). CDR3 in amino acids: CASSASYGYTF. CDR3 sequence (DNA): TGTGCCAGTAGTGCCAGTTATGGCTACACCTTC.

The chain carries TRBV3-1 (or the pseudogene TRBV3-2) and TRBJ2-5; 10 positions match TRBD2. Trimming cost V 1 base and J 2 bases; bases outside gene matches: 7. This CDR3 contains 17 residues. Germline CDR1 and CDR2: LGHDT and YNNKEL (reference sequence). CDR3 amino acids: CASSQGSTSGPQETQYF. Here the CDR3 DNA reads TGTGCCAGCAGCCAAGGCTCGACTAGCGGGCCACAAGAGACCCAGTACTTC.

The chain has TRBV9 and TRBJ1-2; D perhaps matches TRBD1 (6 bases). CDR3 length: 15 amino acids. The V and J ends lost 2 bases and 8 bases respectively, with 19 bases between them. CDR1 and CDR2 from the germline V gene are SGDLS and YYNGEE. CDR3 residues: CASSVSAGEGGGYTF. The CDR3 DNA reads as TGTGCCAGCAGCGTTTCCGCAGGGGAAGGGGGAGGCTACACCTTC.

CDR3 residues: CASSPQEGGWDTQYF. In DNA, the CDR3 is TGCGCCAGCAGCCCTCAGGAGGGCGGTTGGGATACGCAGTATTTT. The rearrangement uses TRBV5-1 and TRBJ2-3; possibly TRBD2 for D (6 bases). This CDR3 spans 15 amino acids. The germline V and J ends were trimmed by 4 bases and 6 bases, with 18 bases remaining between them. The germline V gene encodes CDR1 SGHRS and CDR2 YFSETQ.

The genes are TRBV28 and TRBJ2-5, with D possibly matching TRBD1 (6 bases). Germline CDR1 is MDHEN and CDR2 is SYDVKM. The V end lost 4 bases, the J end lost 2 bases, and 17 bases lay between the germline ends. CDR3 length: 16 residues. The CDR3 here is CASSSQIDRRQETQYF. In DNA, the CDR3 is TGTGCCAGCAGTTCTCAAATCGACAGGAGACAAGAGACCCAGTACTTC.

CDR3 nucleotide sequence: TGTGCCAGTAGTAGACTCCCAGGGGGCACAAGCTATGGCTACACCTTC. Encoded protein: CASSRLPGGTSYGYTF. V is TRBV19 and J is TRBJ1-2, with 8 bases aligning to TRBD1. V lost 4 bases to trimming and J lost 4 bases; unmatched junction nucleotides: 11. There are 16 residues in the CDR3. CDR1 and CDR2 (germline): LNHDA, SQIVND (reference sequence). The full variable domain, in which reference TRBV19 and TRBJ1-2 provide the parts outside the CDR3, is DGGITQSPKYLFRKEGQNVTLSCEQNLNHDAMYWYRQDPGQGLRLIYYSQIVNDFQKGDIAEGYSVSREKKESFPLTVTSAQKNPTAFYLCASSRLPGGTSYGYTFGSGTRLTVV.

The chain is built from TRBV7-8 and TRBJ2-2; D might be TRBD1 (5 bases). V lost 1 base to trimming and J lost 10 bases, with 7 bases between them. Germline V gene data show CDR1 as SGHVS and CDR2 as FQNEAQ. This CDR3 comprises 12 residues. This CDR3 reads CASSLGGPELFF. DNA of the CDR3: TGTGCCAGCAGCTTAGGGGGCCCGGAGCTGTTTTTT.

The chain has TRBV7-9 and TRBJ1-2, with 7 nucleotides matching TRBD1. This CDR3 has 15 amino acids. The germline CDR1 and CDR2 sequences are SEHNR and FQNEAQ (reference sequence). With V trimmed by 4 bases and J by 4 bases, 9 bases remained unmatched. The CDR3 nucleotides read TGTGCCAGCAGCTCTTCAGGGGGAAAAGGCTATGGCTACACCTTC. It yields the protein CASSSSGGKGYGYTF. The variable domain in full, with the rest retrieved from reference TRBV7-9 and TRBJ1-2, is DTGVSQNPRHKITKRGQNVTFRCDPISEHNRLYWYRQTLGQGPEFLTYFQNEAQLEKSRLLSDRFSAERPKGSFSTLEIQRTEQGDSAMYLCASSSSGGKGYGYTFGSGTRLTVV.

This rearrangement joins TRBV19 to TRBJ1-3; D unclear. Trimming left V 5 bases short and J 2 bases short, with 7 bases between. Germline V gene data show CDR1 as LNHDA and CDR2 as SQIVND (reference sequence). The CDR3 loop spans 13 amino acids. The CDR3 DNA follows: TGTGCCAGTAGTGGCGGGGCTGGAAACACCATATATTTT. Protein: CASSGGAGNTIYF. The full variable domain, with the rest looked up from reference TRBV19 and TRBJ1-3, is DGGITQSPKYLFRKEGQNVTLSCEQNLNHDAMYWYRQDPGQGLRLIYYSQIVNDFQKGDIAEGYSVSREKKESFPLTVTSAQKNPTAFYLCASSGGAGNTIYFGEGSWLTVV.

The rearrangement uses TRBV11-2 and TRBJ2-1; 14 positions agree with TRBD2. Trimming at V came to 2 bases and at J to 2 bases, leaving 5 bases not matched to a gene. The length of the CDR3 is 18 residues. Germline V gene data show CDR1 as SGHAT and CDR2 as FQNNGV. CDR3 in DNA: TGTGCCAGCAGCTTAAGACTAGCGGGAGGGGGGACCTACAATGAGCAGTTCTTC. Protein sequence: CASSLRLAGGGTYNEQFF.

The chain links TRBV6-2 or TRBV6-3 to TRBJ1-2; 8 positions match TRBD1. V was pared by 4 bases and J by 5 bases, with 3 bases of the junction left unmatched. The CDR3 consists of 13 residues. Looked up from germline, CDR1 is MNHEY and CDR2 is SVGEGT. DNA of the CDR3: TGTGCCAGCAGTTCGACAGGGGTTTATGGCTACACCTTC. Amino acid sequence: CASSSTGVYGYTF.

This chain uses TRBV5-4 with TRBJ1-3; D remains ambiguous. The CDR3 totals 13 residues. Germline CDR1 and CDR2: SGHNT and YYREEE (reference sequence). V lost 2 bases and J lost 10, with 13 bases in between. CDR3 residues: CASSFRGSWTIYF. The CDR3 DNA is TGTGCCAGCAGCTTTCGGGGTTCATGGACCATATATTTT.